These 17 T cell receptor beta chains were sequenced from one sample in a study of T cell repertoires in cytomegalovirus infection. TCRdb reprocessed the reads with MiXCR, giving one entry per CDR3 protein. The sample lists hundreds of thousands of distinct CDR3 sequences, under 55% occurring once. Antigens of these TCRs are unknown. The sample here was cultured PBMCs, taken from culture after CMV antigen stimulation. The origin of the receptors is a human donor in good health (CMV status not recorded). Some clones in this sample may be carry-over from other donors' samples.

This clonotype was observed a few times. The chain carries TRBV28 and TRBJ2-3, with a tentative D call TRBD2 (6 bases). CDR1 and CDR2 from the germline V gene are MDHEN and SYDVKM. This CDR3 is built from 18 residues. The V end was cut by 1 base, the J end by 4 bases, with 21 bases between. CDR3 loop: CASSLLGGTIGIADTQYF. DNA for the CDR3: TGTGCCAGCAGTTTATTAGGCGGGACCATAGGGATCGCAGATACGCAGTATTTT.

The rearrangement uses TRBV7-4 and TRBJ2-7, with D unclear. Germline V gene lookup returns CDR1 SGHVT and CDR2 SQSDAQ. The CDR3 loop spans 13 amino acids. The V and J ends lost 5 bases and 1 base respectively, with 9 bases between them. The CDR3, as DNA: TGTGCCAGCAGCCCAGTCTATTCCTACGAGCAGTACTTC. The encoded protein is CASSPVYSYEQYF.

The chain uses TRBV6-6 and TRBJ1-2; unclear D gene. CDR1 and CDR2 (germline): MNHNY, SVGAGI (reference sequence). V dropped 5 bases and J dropped 8 bases, with 15 bases sitting between them. This CDR3 contains 13 residues. The CDR3 DNA is TGTGCCAGCAGTAGCAACCCCTATTCCGGCTACACCTTC. Protein product: CASSSNPYSGYTF.

This clonotype has ten or more counts. The rearrangement uses TRBV7-2 and TRBJ1-5; D is perhaps TRBD1 (6 bases). CDR1 is SGHTA, CDR2 FQGNSA, per germline. V lost 5 bases and J 4 bases, leaving 9 bases between the germline ends. The CDR3 contains 13 residues. The CDR3 DNA reads TGTGCCAGCAGCGCACAGGGTAATCAGCCCCAGCATTTT. It yields the protein CASSAQGNQPQHF.

This clonotype showed up just a few times. The chain combines TRBV4-1 with TRBJ2-1; TRBD2 matches at 10 bases. Germline CDR1 MGHRA, CDR2 YSYEKL. Trimming took 7 bases from V and 3 from J; bases not matched to a gene: 6. The CDR3 consists of 15 residues. The DNA for the CDR3 is TGCGCCAGCACCCGGACTAGCGGAGTCTACAATGAGCAGTTCTTC. Translation gives CASTRTSGVYNEQFF.

The V call is TRBV10-3, the J call TRBJ2-3, with D perhaps TRBD2 (6 bases). The CDR3 totals 17 residues. V dropped 10 bases and J dropped 0 bases, with 23 bases sitting between them. Germline V CDR1 and CDR2: ENHRY, SYGVKD. The CDR3 region has the DNA TGTGCCAGCGGTTCGTACGGCGGGACCTCTAGCACAGATACGCAGTATTTT. Translation: CASGSYGGTSSTDTQYF.

Worth noting for this clonotype: Mismatch with germline at one junction end may stem from a read error. V and J are TRBV12-3 or TRBV12-4 and TRBJ2-7, with 10 nucleotides matching TRBD2. The CDR3 loop spans 14 amino acids. The CDR3 DNA sequence: TGTACCAGCAGTCGGCTAGCGGGAGCTTCCGAGCAGTACTTC. Translation gives CTSSRLAGASEQYF.

A few counts support this clonotype. The chain carries TRBV7-8 and TRBJ2-7; TRBD1 might be the D (6 bases). The CDR3 has 15 amino acids. From germline, CDR1 is SGHVS and CDR2 FQNEAQ. Trimming took 1 base from V and 5 from J, leaving 15 bases between them. The CDR3 protein is CASSLVSRQGNEQYF. CDR3 nucleotide sequence: TGTGCCAGCAGCTTAGTTAGTCGGCAGGGGAACGAGCAGTACTTC.

V and J are TRBV19 and TRBJ2-3; D is perhaps TRBD1 (6 bases). The germline V and J ends were trimmed by 5 bases and 5 bases, with 20 bases remaining between them. The length of the CDR3 is 16 residues. Germline lookup yields CDR1 LNHDA and CDR2 SQIVND (reference sequence). CDR3 sequence: CASSPYGELGGDTQYF. The CDR3 DNA sequence: TGTGCCAGTAGTCCCTACGGGGAACTAGGGGGAGATACGCAGTATTTT.

The chain has TRBV7-2 and TRBJ2-3; 16 bases map to TRBD2. After removal of 5 bases from V and 3 bases from J, the junction contained 8 bases not matched to a gene. Germline CDR1 SGHTA, CDR2 FQGNSA. The CDR3 covers 18 residues. CDR3 coding DNA: TGTGCCAGCAGCCGACGTGGGACTAGCGGGAGGGCGACAGATACGCAGTATTTT. Its translation is CASSRRGTSGRATDTQYF.

This rearrangement joins TRBV7-9 to TRBJ1-2; D uncertain. This CDR3 is 13 amino acids long. Trimming stripped 7 bases from V and 5 bases from J, with 14 bases between. Germline values: CDR1 SEHNR, CDR2 FQNEAQ (reference sequence). This chain's CDR3 is CASTPGRIYGYTF. CDR3 sequence (DNA): TGTGCCAGCACCCCCGGACGGATATATGGCTACACCTTC.

The chain couples TRBV20-1 to TRBJ1-6; tentative D call: TRBD1 (6 bases). This CDR3 is built from 14 residues. Germline-derived CDR1 and CDR2 are DFQATT and SNEGSKA (reference sequence). Between the trimmed V and J ends, which lost 0 bases and 10 bases, there was a span of 13 bases. The CDR3 protein is CSARDQGSGSPLHF. For the CDR3, the DNA is TGCAGTGCTAGAGATCAGGGGTCGGGGTCACCCCTCCACTTT.

The chain is built from TRBV5-1 and TRBJ2-7, with TRBD1 identical over 10 bases. CDR1 is SGHRS and CDR2 is YFSETQ in the germline V gene. The CDR3 loop spans 15 amino acids. With 1 base clipped from V and 6 bases from J, the junction kept 7 bases outside the gene matches. The CDR3 reads CASSLLGDRGGEQYF. The CDR3 DNA sequence: TGCGCCAGCAGCTTGCTAGGGGACAGGGGAGGCGAGCAGTACTTC.

This sequence joins TRBV11-2 and TRBJ2-7; 11 bases agree with TRBD2. Germline V gives CDR1 SGHAT, CDR2 FQNNGV. The CDR3 length is 15 residues. Germline trimming cut 4 bases from V and 2 bases from J; bases unmatched to any gene: 4. CDR3 DNA sequence: TGTGCCAGCAGCTCCGGGACTAGCGGACCCTACGAGCAGTACTTC. This codes for CASSSGTSGPYEQYF.

The rearrangement joins TRBV12-3 or TRBV12-4 to TRBJ1-3; TRBD1 is a possible D gene (5 bases). CDR3 length equals 14 residues. The V end lost 3 bases, the J end lost 4 bases, and 10 bases lay between the germline ends. CDR3 nucleotide sequence: TGTGCCAGCAGTTTGGCAGGGCACGGAAACACCATATATTTT. Protein: CASSLAGHGNTIYF.

The rearrangement uses TRBV6-8 and TRBJ1-5; tentatively, D is TRBD1 (5 bases). Germline CDR1 and CDR2: MNHGY and SAAAGT. CDR3 size: 16 residues. The V end was cut by 0 bases, the J end by 3 bases, with 12 bases between. The CDR3 bases are TGTGCCAGCAGTTACTCGGGGCTACTCAACAATCAGCCCCAGCATTTT. It translates to CASSYSGLLNNQPQHF.

In this sample, this clonotype turned up a few times. J is TRBJ1-1 and V is TRBV5-1; D gene uncertain. Germline CDR1 SGHRS, CDR2 YFSETQ. The length of the CDR3 is 17 residues. Trimming removed 3 bases from V and 6 bases from J, with 24 bases in between. The CDR3 nucleotides are TGCGCCAGCAGCTCCACCTCTCGCCTTTTACCATTCGCTGAAGCTTTCTTT. It translates to CASSSTSRLLPFAEAFF.